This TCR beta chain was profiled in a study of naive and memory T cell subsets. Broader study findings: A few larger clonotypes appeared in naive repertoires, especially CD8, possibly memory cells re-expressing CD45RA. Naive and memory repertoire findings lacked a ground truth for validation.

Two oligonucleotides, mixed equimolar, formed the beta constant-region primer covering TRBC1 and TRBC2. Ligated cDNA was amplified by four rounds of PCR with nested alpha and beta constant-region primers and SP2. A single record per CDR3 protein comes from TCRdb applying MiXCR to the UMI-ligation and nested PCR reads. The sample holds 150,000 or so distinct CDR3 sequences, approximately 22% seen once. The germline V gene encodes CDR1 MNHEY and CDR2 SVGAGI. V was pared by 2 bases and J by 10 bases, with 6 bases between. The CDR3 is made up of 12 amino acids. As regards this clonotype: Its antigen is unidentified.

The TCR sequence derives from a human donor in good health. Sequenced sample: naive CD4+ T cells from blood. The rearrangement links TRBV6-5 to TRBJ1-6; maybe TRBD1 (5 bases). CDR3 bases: TGTGCCAGCAGTTACGGGGGATCACCCCTCCACTTT. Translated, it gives CASSYGGSPLHF.